Given below is one T cell receptor (beta chain) in context. What it recognizes is unknown. These data originate in a study of shared clonotypes between healthy human individuals. The study's findings and limits: Clonotype sharing across donors was expected to vary with sequencing depth.

Source study methods: Filtering differed since immunoSEQ provided only junctions, with no quality scores. Method: immunoSEQ multiplex PCR; TCRdb's copy keeps in-frame clones and lacks some. V and J calls and clone size are as listed in that table; D and trimming were resolved from the DNA. Of some 580,000 clones listed, around 97% are singletons. Germline loops: CDR1 SGHRS, CDR2 YFSETQ. J gave up 5 bases and V 2 bases, and 3 bases lay outside the gene matches. CDR3 length: 15 amino acids. This sequence originates from a woman in her 30s in good health. The V and J genes are TRBV5-1 and TRBJ2-2, with TRBD2 matching over 10 bases. The sample taken for sequencing was naive CD4+ T cells sorted from blood. Stated subset: CD45RA+ positively selected. The CDR3 here is CASSLGSGRTGELFF. CDR3 nucleotides: TGCGCCAGCAGCTTAGGTAGCGGGAGGACCGGGGAGCTGTTTTTT.